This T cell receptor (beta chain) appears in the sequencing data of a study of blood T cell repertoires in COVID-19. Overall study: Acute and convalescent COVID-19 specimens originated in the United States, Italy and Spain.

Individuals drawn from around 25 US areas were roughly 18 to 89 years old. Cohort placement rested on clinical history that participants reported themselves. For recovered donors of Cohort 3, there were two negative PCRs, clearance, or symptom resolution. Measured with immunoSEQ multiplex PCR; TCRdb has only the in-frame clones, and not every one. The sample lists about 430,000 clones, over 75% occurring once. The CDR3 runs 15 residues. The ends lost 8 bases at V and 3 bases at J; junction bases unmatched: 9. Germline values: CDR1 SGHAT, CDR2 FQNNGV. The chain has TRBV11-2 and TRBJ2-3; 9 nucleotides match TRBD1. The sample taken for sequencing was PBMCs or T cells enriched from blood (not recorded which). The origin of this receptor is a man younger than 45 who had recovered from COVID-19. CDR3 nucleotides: TGTGCCAGCGGGACCACAGGGGGCGCGACAGATACGCAGTATTTT. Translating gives CASGTTGGATDTQYF.